A selection of T cell receptor beta chains follows, all from one sample in a study of PD-1 blockade in classical Hodgkin lymphoma. The assay was immunoSEQ multiplex PCR, and TCRdb's table has in-frame clones only and misses some. The sample records roughly 30,000 clones, 70% to 85% being singletons. Sequences were derived from CD4+ T cells from blood, sampled before the fourth cycle of nivolumab. Receptors were obtained from a human donor with classical Hodgkin lymphoma. CDR3s include the opening cysteine and the closing phenylalanine or tryptophan. Each record gives: J gene, V gene, D gene, clone size, CDR3 DNA, CDR3 protein. A D gene is named only where the DNA matches it firmly. Clone sizes are given selectively: once, few, many, or a class where the clone is expanded.

TRBJ2-7,TRBV14,.,.,TGTGCCAGCAGCCAAGTTACATATCTTCCAACCTACGAGCAGTACTTC,CASSQVTYLPTYEQYF
TRBJ1-2,TRBV19,.,.,TGTGCCAGTAGTACCGATCACCGGGGCCCTAACTATGGCTACACCTTC,CASSTDHRGPNYGYTF
TRBJ2-7,TRBV19,.,.,TGTGCCAGTAGTATGGATGAACAGGGCGGGTACGAGCAGTACTTC,CASSMDEQGGYEQYF
TRBJ2-3,TRBV19,TRBD2,.,TGTGCCAGTAGTATCTCGGGCGGGAGGGCCAGTGGAAGGACAGATACGCAGTATTTT,CASSISGGRASGRTDTQYF
TRBJ2-1,TRBV28,TRBD2,few,TGTGCCAGCAGTTTAGGAACCGGGACTAGCGTTTTGAGTTTTTACAATGAGCAGTTCTTC,CASSLGTGTSVLSFYNEQFF
TRBJ2-5,TRBV7-2,TRBD1,.,TGTGCCAGCAGCTCCCGGGACAGACAAGAGACCCAGTACTTC,CASSSRDRQETQYF
TRBJ2-7,TRBV7-8,TRBD2,.,TGTGCCAGCAGCTTAGAGGGACTAGCGGGAGTGAGCTACGAGCAGTACTTC,CASSLEGLAGVSYEQYF
TRBJ1-3,TRBV29-1,.,.,TGCAGCGTTGAAGACGAGGGATCAGGTGGAAACACCATATATTTT,CSVEDEGSGGNTIYF
TRBJ1-1,TRBV7-9,.,.,TGTGCCAGCAGCTTAGCGACCGGGGGAAATCGGGCTTTCTTT,CASSLATGGNRAFF
TRBJ1-3,TRBV7-8,.,once,TGTGCCAGCAGCTTAGGCAGGGTATCAGGAAACACCATATATTTT,CASSLGRVSGNTIYF
TRBJ2-3,TRBV30,.,.,TGTGCCTGGAGTGCCCACAGGACAGTTACAGATACGCAGTATTTT,CAWSAHRTVTDTQYF